This passage covers 31 T cell receptor beta chains from one sample sequenced in a study of blood T cell repertoires in COVID-19. Repertoires were generated with immunoSEQ multiplex PCR, while TCRdb's copy carries only in-frame clones and drops some. The table shows about 400,000 clones, with more than 75% occurring only once. Sequencing was carried out using peripheral blood. These receptors were obtained from a human donor in a cohort sampled during active COVID-19.

The chain joins TRBV7-9 to TRBJ2-2; 7 positions agree with TRBD2. J gave up 2 bases and V 2 bases, and 11 bases lay outside the gene matches. The CDR3 extends over 18 amino acids. Germline lookup yields CDR1 SEHNR and CDR2 FQNEAQ (reference sequence). CDR3 nucleotide sequence: TGTGCCAGCAGCTTACGTTTGCTAGCGGAGCCAAACACCGGGGAGCTGTTTTTT. Its translation is CASSLRLLAEPNTGELFF. The variable domain in full, with the rest retrieved from reference TRBV7-9 and TRBJ2-2, is DTGVSQNPRHKITKRGQNVTFRCDPISEHNRLYWYRQTLGQGPEFLTYFQNEAQLEKSRLLSDRFSAERPKGSFSTLEIQRTEQGDSAMYLCASSLRLLAEPNTGELFFGEGSRLTVL.

The chain has TRBV7-9 and TRBJ2-1, with 9 bases aligning to TRBD1. Germline trimming cut 2 bases from V and 8 bases from J; bases unmatched to any gene: 7. The CDR3 is made up of 15 amino acids. Germline V CDR1 and CDR2: SEHNR, FQNEAQ (reference sequence). Here the CDR3 reads CASSLPQGALDEQFF. CDR3 DNA: TGTGCCAGCAGCTTACCACAGGGGGCGTTGGATGAGCAGTTCTTC.

The chain couples TRBV7-3 to TRBJ2-2, with D maybe TRBD1 (6 bases). The CDR3 covers 12 residues. Trimming shortened V by 5 bases and J by 8 bases, and 9 bases separated the two germline ends. Germline loops: CDR1 SGHTA, CDR2 FQGTGA. The CDR3 here is CASSMDRGELFF. The CDR3, as DNA: TGTGCCAGCAGCATGGACAGAGGGGAGCTGTTTTTT.

J is TRBJ2-3 and V is TRBV5-1, with D perhaps TRBD1 (5 bases). Trimming stripped 2 bases from V and 0 bases from J, with 10 bases between. The CDR3 runs 15 residues. The germline gives CDR1 SGHRS, CDR2 YFSETQ. CDR3 nucleotide sequence: TGCGCCAGCAGCTTCTCAGGGTCTAGCACAGATACGCAGTATTTT. It is translated as CASSFSGSSTDTQYF.

This chain joins TRBV2 and TRBJ1-1; possible D gene TRBD1, 6 bases. V lost 5 bases and J lost 9, with 10 bases in between. The CDR3 extends over 11 amino acids. Germline CDR1 is SNHLY and CDR2 is FYNNEI. CDR3: CASSIRDKAFF. In nucleotides, the CDR3 is TGTGCCAGCAGTATCCGGGACAAAGCTTTCTTT. Variable domain in full (rest from reference TRBV2 and TRBJ1-1): EPEVTQTPSHQVTQMGQEVILRCVPISNHLYFYWYRQILGQKVEFLVSFYNNEISEKSEIFDDQFSVERPDGSNFTLKIRSTKLEDSAMYFCASSIRDKAFFGQGTRLTVV.

As regards this clone: The same CDR3 is also encoded by other DNA sequences in this sample. The J gene is TRBJ2-3, the V gene TRBV9; 7 bases map to TRBD2. Germline CDR1 SGDLS, CDR2 YYNGEE. V was clipped by 2 bases and J by 1 base; unmatched bases: 4. This CDR3 region has 15 residues. The CDR3 region is CASSVDSGRTDTQYF. For the CDR3, the DNA is TGTGCCAGCAGCGTGGATAGCGGGCGCACAGATACGCAGTATTTT.

V usage is TRBV29-1 and J usage is TRBJ2-3, with D perhaps TRBD2 (6 bases). This CDR3 is built from 13 residues. Germline V gene data show CDR1 as SQVTM and CDR2 as ANQGSEA. The CDR3, as DNA: TGCGGCATACGGGGGTCCAGCACAGATACGCAGTATTTT. Protein sequence: CGIRGSSTDTQYF.

The rearrangement uses TRBV7-8 and TRBJ2-5; TRBD1 aligns across 11 bases. The trim removed 5 bases at V and 3 bases at J, leaving 5 bases unmatched. Germline assignment: CDR1 SGHVS and CDR2 FQNEAQ. The CDR3 has 15 amino acids. The CDR3 nucleotides read TGTGCCAGCAGCCAGAGGGACAGGGGGAAAGAGACCCAGTACTTC. The encoded protein is CASSQRDRGKETQYF.

The gene calls are TRBV20-1 and TRBJ1-2; the D is unclear. CDR1 DFQATT and CDR2 SNEGSKA come from the germline V gene (reference sequence). This CDR3 is 11 amino acids long. Trimming pared 2 bases from V and 6 bases from J, leaving 7 bases between. CDR3 DNA: TGCAGTGCTAGACGCGAAGATGGCTACACCTTC. It yields the protein CSARREDGYTF.

The V gene is TRBV19, the J gene TRBJ2-7; D possibly corresponds to TRBD2 (6 bases). The CDR3 is made up of 14 amino acids. V was pared by 5 bases and J by 1 base, with 12 bases between. The germline gives CDR1 LNHDA, CDR2 SQIVND (reference sequence). The CDR3 protein is CASSQGGFSYEQYF. The CDR3 DNA reads TGTGCCAGTAGTCAAGGAGGGTTTTCCTACGAGCAGTACTTC.

This chain uses TRBV28 with TRBJ1-1; 7 bases fit TRBD1. The germline V gene encodes CDR1 MDHEN and CDR2 SYDVKM. This CDR3 spans 15 amino acids. V shed 7 bases and J 3 bases; nucleotides not matched to a gene: 11. The CDR3 loop reads CASITGQEGHTEAFF. The CDR3 bases are TGTGCCAGCATTACAGGACAGGAAGGGCACACTGAAGCTTTCTTT.

V is TRBV6-2 or TRBV6-3 and J is TRBJ2-1; 12 bases are a match to TRBD2. In germline, CDR1 is MNHEY, CDR2 SVGEGT. J was trimmed by 10 bases and V by 5 bases; bases with no gene match: 9. The CDR3 contains 15 residues. CDR3 protein: CASSQLAGGVSEQFF. CDR3 DNA sequence: TGTGCCAGCAGTCAACTAGCGGGGGGTGTCTCGGAGCAGTTCTTC.

Here the CDR3 reads CASSPRPAGGPTDTQYF. CDR3 in DNA: TGTGCCAGCAGCCCCCGGCCAGCGGGAGGGCCTACAGATACGCAGTATTTT. The V gene is TRBV9, the J gene TRBJ2-3; 10 positions match TRBD2. Germline CDR1 SGDLS, CDR2 YYNGEE. The CDR3 loop spans 17 amino acids. Trimming removed 4 bases from V and 3 bases from J; junction bases left unmatched: 11.

CDR3 sequence reads: CASSLYSQQVTEAFF. The CDR3 nucleotides read TGTGCCAGCAGTTTATATTCCCAGCAGGTCACTGAAGCTTTCTTT. The chain couples TRBV27 to TRBJ1-1; no firm D call. The germline gives CDR1 MNHEY, CDR2 SMNVEV (reference sequence). This CDR3 has 15 residues. V was clipped by 1 base and J by 4 bases, with 13 bases between them.

This sequence joins TRBV7-9 and TRBJ2-1; TRBD1 agrees at 12 bases. The CDR3 extends over 16 amino acids. Germline-derived CDR1 and CDR2 are SEHNR and FQNEAQ (reference sequence). V dropped 1 base and J dropped 8; count of bases not matched to a gene: 6. CDR3 in amino acids: CASSLDRDRGLDEQFF. The CDR3 nucleotides read TGTGCCAGCAGCTTAGACCGGGACAGGGGGCTTGATGAGCAGTTCTTC.

The sample holds a few counts of this clone. The rearrangement uses TRBV11-2 and TRBJ2-1, with TRBD1 matching 9 bases. Germline-derived CDR1 and CDR2 are SGHAT and FQNNGV. The CDR3 has 16 residues. V was pared by 1 base and J by 3 bases, with 4 bases of the junction left unmatched. DNA of the CDR3: TGTGCCAGCAGCTTAGGAGACAGGGGGATCTACAATGAGCAGTTCTTC. Translation: CASSLGDRGIYNEQFF.

The V call is TRBV4-2, the J call TRBJ1-2; 7 nucleotides line up with TRBD1. Unmatched junction bases numbered 11, after V lost 0 bases and J lost 4 bases. The CDR3 is made up of 17 amino acids. CDR1 and CDR2 from the germline V gene are LGHNA and YNFKEQ. CDR3 nucleotides: TGTGCCAGCAGCCAAGATTGGGCAGGGGGTAACGGCTATGGCTACACCTTC. It translates to CASSQDWAGGNGYGYTF.

This chain links TRBV18 with TRBJ1-2; 7 positions match TRBD1. Germline assignment: CDR1 KGHSH and CDR2 LQKENI. The CDR3 is 16 residues long. V lost 0 bases to trimming and J lost 4 bases; unmatched junction nucleotides: 8. CDR3 nucleotides: TGTGCCAGCTCACCACCCGACACCTACAGGGGCTATGGCTACACCTTC. Its protein is CASSPPDTYRGYGYTF. The whole variable domain, remainder taken from reference TRBV18 and TRBJ1-2, is NAGVMQNPRHLVRRRGQEARLRCSPMKGHSHVYWYRQLPEEGLKFMVYLQKENIIDESGMPKERFSAEFPKEGPSILRIQQVVRGDSAAYFCASSPPDTYRGYGYTFGSGTRLTVV.

The chain is built from TRBV4-2 and TRBJ2-3; 7 positions agree with TRBD2. The V segment lost 5 bases and the J segment 0 bases; nucleotides outside the gene matches: 14. Germline V gene data show CDR1 as LGHNA and CDR2 as YNFKEQ. The CDR3 is 18 amino acids. CDR3 sequence reads: CASSSRGLADSSTDTQYF. The CDR3 DNA reads as TGTGCCAGCAGCAGCCGAGGCCTAGCGGACTCGAGCACAGATACGCAGTATTTT.

V and J are TRBV7-9 and TRBJ2-6; D remains unclear. Trimming cost V 1 base and J 0 bases, with 4 bases left between them. This CDR3 comprises 15 residues. The V gene's germline CDR1 is SEHNR and CDR2 FQNEAQ (reference sequence). The CDR3 sequence: CASSLDSSGANVLTF. DNA of the CDR3: TGTGCCAGCAGCTTAGACAGCTCTGGGGCCAACGTCCTGACTTTC.

The chain employs TRBV30 and TRBJ2-7, with D possibly being TRBD2 (6 bases). Germline CDR1 is GTSNPN and CDR2 is SVGIG (reference sequence). With 1 base removed from V and 6 bases from J, the gap between germline ends came to 19 bases. This CDR3 comprises 15 residues. CDR3: CAWSGGVIGSGEQYF. CDR3 DNA: TGTGCCTGGAGTGGGGGGGTAATAGGATCGGGCGAGCAGTACTTC.

The chain uses TRBV9 and TRBJ2-1; 9 bases are a match to TRBD1. After removal of 0 bases from V and 8 bases from J, the junction contained 12 bases not matched to a gene. Per the germline V gene, CDR1 is SGDLS and CDR2 is YYNGEE. The CDR3 has 17 residues. CDR3 in DNA: TGTGCCAGCAGCGTAGCCCCCGGGACAGGGTCGAGCGATGAGCAGTTCTTC. This sequence encodes CASSVAPGTGSSDEQFF.

The chain recombines TRBV5-1 with TRBJ1-6; 9 bases map to TRBD1. Trimming took 2 bases from V and 10 from J; bases not matched to a gene: 7. Germline V gives CDR1 SGHRS, CDR2 YFSETQ. This CDR3 has 15 residues. CDR3 DNA sequence: TGCGCCAGCAGCTTAGCGGGACAGGGCCGGTCACCCCTCCACTTT. It encodes CASSLAGQGRSPLHF.

This chain connects TRBV11-2 to TRBJ1-1; D gene unclear. Germline loops: CDR1 SGHAT, CDR2 FQNNGV. This CDR3 has 14 residues. The V and J ends lost 1 base and 10 bases respectively, with 16 bases between them. The CDR3 reads CASSLVSGMRGAFF. The CDR3 region has the DNA TGTGCCAGCAGCTTAGTTTCAGGAATGCGTGGAGCTTTCTTT.

The J gene is TRBJ2-1, the V gene TRBV3-1 (or the pseudogene TRBV3-2), with 9 bases that match TRBD1. V trimming: 4 bases; J trimming: 9 bases; junction bases outside the gene matches: 4. The CDR3 has 13 amino acids. CDR1 is LGHDT and CDR2 is YNNKEL in the germline V gene (reference sequence). The CDR3 DNA is TGTGCCAGCAGCCGGGACAGGGATGGTGAGCAGTTCTTC. It translates to CASSRDRDGEQFF.

The chain combines TRBV2 with TRBJ2-7; D might be TRBD2 (5 bases). Germline assignment: CDR1 SNHLY and CDR2 FYNNEI. V was shortened by 4 bases and J by 6 bases, with 16 bases between the two germline ends. CDR3 length: 14 residues. CDR3 in amino acids: CASSATGTTSEQYF. The CDR3 DNA is TGTGCCAGCAGTGCAACGGGAACCACAAGCGAGCAGTACTTC.

The chain has TRBV18 and TRBJ2-7, with a possible D match to TRBD1 (5 bases). This CDR3 spans 13 amino acids. The V gene's germline CDR1 is KGHSH and CDR2 LQKENI. With 2 bases removed from V and 3 bases from J, the gap between germline ends came to 8 bases. The CDR3 DNA sequence: TGTGCCAGCTCACCAGACAGCATCTACGAGCAGTACTTC. Translated: CASSPDSIYEQYF.

The chain combines TRBV28 with TRBJ2-2; D unresolved. The CDR3 sequence is 14 residues long. V lost 5 bases and J lost 2, with 9 bases in between. Germline lookup yields CDR1 MDHEN and CDR2 SYDVKM. In DNA, the CDR3 is TGTGCCAGCAGTAGCCCCAAAAACACCGGGGAGCTGTTTTTT. As protein: CASSSPKNTGELFF. The full variable domain, its missing parts supplied by reference TRBV28 and TRBJ2-2, is DVKVTQSSRYLVKRTGEKVFLECVQDMDHENMFWYRQDPGLGLRLIYFSYDVKMKEKGDIPEGYSVSREKKERFSLILESASTNQTSMYLCASSSPKNTGELFFGEGSRLTVL.

This clone has more than one count but fewer than ten. This chain joins TRBV27 and TRBJ1-5; 9 bases are shared with TRBD1. Germline loops: CDR1 MNHEY, CDR2 SMNVEV (reference sequence). The ends lost 8 bases at V and 6 bases at J; junction bases unmatched: 11. This CDR3 is built from 15 residues. CDR3 sequence: CASRPMTGGGQPQHF. The CDR3 bases are TGTGCCAGCCGGCCAATGACAGGGGGTGGTCAGCCCCAGCATTTT.

V and J are TRBV6-5 and TRBJ2-7; 9 positions match TRBD2. In germline, CDR1 is MNHEY, CDR2 SVGAGI. There are 14 residues in the CDR3. V gave up 8 bases and J gave up 3 bases; unmatched junction bases: 8. CDR3 region: CASLRLAEFYEQYF. The CDR3 DNA is TGTGCCAGCCTTCGACTAGCGGAGTTCTACGAGCAGTACTTC.

The V gene is TRBV5-6, the J gene TRBJ1-1; D is undetermined. CDR3 length: 16 residues. Per the germline V gene, CDR1 is SGHDT and CDR2 is YYEEEE. The V gene lost 2 bases and the J gene lost 1 base, with 15 bases spanning the gap. The CDR3 sequence: CASSLVGGSRNTEAFF. The CDR3 DNA sequence: TGTGCCAGCAGCTTAGTTGGAGGGTCTCGGAACACTGAAGCTTTCTTT.